Following are 21 T cell receptor beta chains from one sample sequenced in a study of shared clonotypes between healthy human individuals. Sequenced by immunoSEQ multiplex PCR; TCRdb stores in-frame clones only, minus some. The sample includes just over 2,000,000 clones, 90% to 95% of them seen just once. The sequenced sample consisted of naive CD4+ T cells sorted from blood. Subset denoted: CD45RA+ positively selected. The receptors stem from a man aged 18 to 29 in good health.

CDR3 region: CASSPTGARDSPLHF. CDR3 in DNA: TGTGCCAGCAGCCCGACAGGGGCGCGTGATTCACCCCTCCACTTT. The chain links TRBV7-3 to TRBJ1-6, with 8 positions matching TRBD1. The V gene's germline CDR1 is SGHTA and CDR2 FQGTGA. Trimming cost V 5 bases and J 8 bases; bases outside gene matches: 8. CDR3 length: 15 residues.

The chain uses TRBV6-1 and TRBJ2-5, with TRBD1 as a possible D gene (6 bases). The CDR3 has 14 residues. Trimming removed 2 bases from V and 2 bases from J, with 9 bases in between. Germline-derived CDR1 and CDR2 are MNHNS and SASEGT. CDR3 sequence reads: CASSETGPQETQYF. CDR3 DNA: TGTGCCAGCAGTGAAACAGGGCCACAAGAGACCCAGTACTTC.

On this clone: This same CDR3 is encoded by further DNA sequences in the sample. The chain uses TRBV5-1 and TRBJ1-3; D is unresolved. Germline loops: CDR1 SGHRS, CDR2 YFSETQ. V was trimmed by 5 bases and J by 0 bases, leaving 9 bases between them. The CDR3 covers 14 residues. The CDR3 coding sequence is TGCGCCAGCAGTTCCCCTGGCTCTGGAAACACCATATATTTT. The encoded protein is CASSSPGSGNTIYF.

This sequence joins TRBV9 and TRBJ1-3; 8 nucleotides agree with TRBD1. The germline V gene encodes CDR1 SGDLS and CDR2 YYNGEE. V shed 4 bases, J shed 0 bases, and the junction held 9 bases outside the gene matches. The CDR3 sequence is 17 residues long. The CDR3 DNA sequence: TGTGCCAGCAGCCCGCCCGGGACAGGCTACTCTGGAAACACCATATATTTT. Translated: CASSPPGTGYSGNTIYF.

This clone was detected once. The gene calls are TRBV27 and TRBJ2-2; 11 bases match TRBD1. The V gene end was trimmed by 5 bases and the J gene end by 5 bases; junction bases not matched to a gene: 4. The CDR3 is 15 amino acids. CDR1 and CDR2 from the germline V gene are MNHEY and SMNVEV (reference sequence). In DNA form, the CDR3 reads TGTGCCAGCAGTCACCGGGACAGGGGGACCGGGGAGCTGTTTTTT. Translation gives CASSHRDRGTGELFF.

The chain couples TRBV5-8 to TRBJ2-5, with D unresolved. Germline V lookup: CDR1 SGHTS, CDR2 YDEGEE. CDR3 length: 13 residues. The V end lost 0 bases, the J end lost 0 bases, and 3 bases lay between the germline ends. The CDR3 reads CASSLGYQETQYF. DNA for the CDR3: TGTGCCAGCAGCTTGGGGTACCAAGAGACCCAGTACTTC.

The V and J genes are TRBV5-1 and TRBJ2-7, with D maybe TRBD2 (5 bases). The CDR3 length is 14 residues. V lost 1 base and J 2 bases, leaving 10 bases between the germline ends. The germline CDR1 and CDR2 sequences are SGHRS and YFSETQ. The CDR3 is CASSLPGFTYEQYF. In DNA, the CDR3 is TGCGCCAGCAGCTTGCCGGGATTCACCTACGAGCAGTACTTC.

This sequence joins TRBV11-2 and TRBJ2-1, with 9 bases lining up with TRBD2. Germline assignment: CDR1 SGHAT and CDR2 FQNNGV. The CDR3 is 17 amino acids. Trimming at V came to 3 bases and at J to 0 bases, leaving 6 bases not matched to a gene. CDR3 sequence: CASSLSSGVSSYNEQFF. DNA of the CDR3: TGTGCCAGCAGCTTGTCTAGCGGGGTCAGCTCCTACAATGAGCAGTTCTTC. Full variable domain (remainder filled in from reference TRBV11-2 and TRBJ2-1): EAGVAQSPRYKIIEKRQSVAFWCNPISGHATLYWYQQILGQGPKLLIQFQNNGVVDDSQLPKDRFSAERLKGVDSTLKIQPAKLEDSAVYLCASSLSSGVSSYNEQFFGPGTRLTVL.

This chain uses TRBV5-5 with TRBJ1-5; maybe TRBD1 (6 bases). Trimming removed 2 bases from V and 0 bases from J, with 18 bases in between. Germline lookup yields CDR1 SGHKS and CDR2 YYEKEE (reference sequence). The CDR3 extends over 18 amino acids. DNA for the CDR3: TGTGCCAGCAGCTTTGGGGGGGCGTCGGTGAATAGCAATCAGCCCCAGCATTTT. It translates to CASSFGGASVNSNQPQHF. Using reference TRBV5-5 and TRBJ1-5 for the parts outside the CDR3, the full variable domain is DAGVTQSPTHLIKTRGQQVTLRCSPISGHKSVSWYQQVLGQGPQFIFQYYEKEERGRGNFPDRFSARQFPNYSSELNVNALLLGDSALYLCASSFGGASVNSNQPQHFGDGTRLSIL.

The chain employs TRBV4-1 and TRBJ2-5; a weak D match, TRBD1 (6 bases). Per the germline V gene, CDR1 is MGHRA and CDR2 is YSYEKL. V was trimmed by 4 bases and J by 5 bases, leaving 17 bases between them. This CDR3 is 15 amino acids long. The CDR3 region is CASSLQGYPRETQYF. In DNA, the CDR3 is TGCGCCAGCAGCCTACAGGGATATCCAAGGGAGACCCAGTACTTC.

The V and J genes are TRBV28 and TRBJ2-7; 9 positions match TRBD1. CDR1 is MDHEN, CDR2 SYDVKM, per germline. This CDR3 region has 16 residues. J was trimmed by 5 bases and V by 4 bases; bases with no gene match: 12. The CDR3 DNA reads TGTGCCAGCAGTTCATCCAACCGGGACAGGGCCCACGAGCAGTACTTC. The encoded protein is CASSSSNRDRAHEQYF.

This CDR3 reads CASSGGGKTQETQYF. Here the CDR3 DNA reads TGTGCCAGCAGCGGGGGAGGGAAGACCCAAGAGACCCAGTACTTC. The rearrangement links TRBV7-2 to TRBJ2-5; 7 positions match TRBD2. The CDR3 covers 15 residues. J lost 1 base, V lost 5 bases, and 7 bases had no gene match. Germline V gives CDR1 SGHTA, CDR2 FQGNSA.

V is TRBV30 and J is TRBJ2-7; D is perhaps TRBD1 (6 bases). V gave up 5 bases and J gave up 7 bases, with 18 bases separating them. The CDR3 length is 13 residues. The germline gives CDR1 GTSNPN, CDR2 SVGIG (reference sequence). CDR3 amino acids: CAWVGQKGSEQYF. The DNA of the CDR3 is TGTGCCTGGGTAGGACAGAAAGGGAGTGAGCAGTACTTC.

J is TRBJ2-3 and V is TRBV13; 7 nucleotides agree with TRBD2. Per germline, CDR1 PRHDT and CDR2 FYEKMQ (reference sequence). The V gene end was trimmed by 5 bases and the J gene end by 3 bases; junction bases not matched to a gene: 8. The CDR3 length is 15 residues. CDR3 loop: CASSPSGRRTDTQYF. CDR3 DNA sequence: TGTGCCAGCAGCCCTAGCGGCCGACGGACAGATACGCAGTATTTT. Supplemented by reference TRBV13 and TRBJ2-3, the full variable domain reads AAGVIQSPRHLIKEKRETATLKCYPIPRHDTVYWYQQGPGQDPQFLISFYEKMQSDKGSIPDRFSAQQFSDYHSELNMSSLELGDSALYFCASSPSGRRTDTQYFGPGTRLTVL.

This clone was counted once. This chain joins TRBV28 and TRBJ2-5; a possible D gene is TRBD2 (5 bases). The CDR3 totals 15 residues. CDR1 and CDR2 (germline): MDHEN, SYDVKM. The V end was cut by 1 base, the J end by 5 bases, with 14 bases between. CDR3 residues: CASSLLQEVKETQYF. DNA of the CDR3: TGTGCCAGCAGTTTATTGCAGGAGGTTAAGGAGACCCAGTACTTC.

The CDR3 sequence: CAGQGAGGYTF. DNA of the CDR3: TGTGCCGGACAGGGGGCGGGAGGCTACACCTTC. This chain joins TRBV30 and TRBJ1-2; 11 bases match TRBD1. Germline loops: CDR1 GTSNPN, CDR2 SVGIG (reference sequence). Losses at the gene ends were 8 bases for V and 8 bases for J; bases not matched to a gene: 4. The CDR3 has 11 amino acids.

This clone was found once. This sequence joins TRBV7-9 and TRBJ1-1; D remains ambiguous. Germline V gene data show CDR1 as SEHNR and CDR2 as FQNEAQ (reference sequence). V lost 5 bases to trimming and J lost 5 bases, with 15 bases between them. This CDR3 is built from 14 residues. The CDR3: CASSQSQVETEAFF. DNA for the CDR3: TGTGCCAGCAGCCAGAGTCAGGTAGAAACTGAAGCTTTCTTT.

In regard to this clone: Different DNA sequences within this sample yield the same CDR3. The genes are TRBV6-5 and TRBJ1-6; possibly TRBD1 for D (6 bases). There are 14 residues in the CDR3. Germline CDR1 and CDR2: MNHEY and SVGAGI. The ends were cut back, 5 bases at V and 3 bases at J, with 8 bases in the middle. This chain's CDR3 is CASSTQGYNSPLHF. CDR3 DNA: TGTGCCAGCAGTACACAGGGCTATAATTCACCCCTCCACTTT.

The J gene is TRBJ2-5, the V gene TRBV4-3, with 9 bases that match TRBD2. With 0 bases clipped from V and 7 bases from J, the junction kept 15 bases outside the gene matches. The CDR3 runs 18 residues. Germline V gene data show CDR1 as LGHNA and CDR2 as YSLEER. CDR3: CASSQDRGREGRGVTQYF. The CDR3 region has the DNA TGCGCCAGCAGCCAAGATCGGGGGCGGGAGGGCCGAGGAGTGACCCAGTACTTC.

The rearrangement uses TRBV4-1 and TRBJ2-1; 10 bases align to TRBD2. V trimming: 0 bases; J trimming: 0 bases; junction bases outside the gene matches: 14. Germline CDR1 and CDR2: MGHRA and YSYEKL. The CDR3 spans 21 residues. CDR3 amino acids: CASSQDGGLATTQSSYNEQFF. The DNA of the CDR3 is TGCGCCAGCAGCCAAGATGGGGGACTAGCGACAACCCAGAGCTCCTACAATGAGCAGTTCTTC.

Concerning this clone: An end of the junction does not agree with germline; a read error may underlie this. The J gene is TRBJ2-3, the V gene TRBV14; D is possibly TRBD1 or TRBD2 (5 bases each). This CDR3 contains 17 residues. Germline V lookup: CDR1 SGHDN, CDR2 FVKESK. The CDR3 region is CASSQDRGVTFTDTQYF. The CDR3 DNA follows: TGTGCCAGCAGTCAAGATCGGGGCGTCACGTTCACAGATACGCAGTATTTT.